The 3 T cell receptor beta chains listed next were all sequenced from one sample in a study of immune evolution from preneoplasia to lung adenocarcinoma (dated by TCRdb to the early 2020s). Library construction relied on the immunoSEQ multiplex PCR assay. Held by TCRdb, this immuneACCESS table contains in-frame sequences only and omits some clones. Under half of the omission traces to an unresolved V gene where checked; the cause of the rest is unknown. The sample table shows some 4,000 clones, and roughly 78% are seen once. The leading ten clones occupy 25% to 35% of the sample. The sequenced sample consisted of FFPE invasive lung adenocarcinoma tissue. Read against the paper, the sample's cell subset or site label means: frankly invasive lung adenocarcinoma (ADC). These receptor sequences come from a person aged 40 to 65 with lung adenocarcinoma. Some clones in this sample may be carry-over from other donors' samples.

This rearrangement joins TRBV4-1 to TRBJ1-6; D is perhaps TRBD1 (5 bases). The V end was cut by 3 bases, the J end by 9 bases, with 12 bases between. The CDR3 is 14 residues long. Germline CDR1 and CDR2: MGHRA and YSYEKL. The CDR3 bases are TGCGCCAGCAGCCAGCAGGGTAGTGGTTCACCCCTCCACTTT. Its protein is CASSQQGSGSPLHF.

The chain uses TRBV29-1 and TRBJ1-2; 9 bases are a match to TRBD1. CDR3 length equals 14 residues. Per the germline V gene, CDR1 is SQVTM and CDR2 is ANQGSEA. Unmatched junction bases numbered 7, after V lost 6 bases and J lost 2 bases. The CDR3 region has the DNA TGCAGCGTAGCCCGGGACAGGGTCAACTATGGCTACACCTTC. Translating it yields CSVARDRVNYGYTF.

This chain connects TRBV6-1 to TRBJ2-1; D unresolved. Germline V CDR1 and CDR2: MNHNS, SASEGT. Trimming removed 6 bases from V and 4 bases from J, with 16 bases in between. The CDR3 length is 15 residues. As DNA, the CDR3 is TGTGCCAGCAGGGCTGAGAGGACCCTTTACAATGAGCAGTTCTTC. The encoded protein is CASRAERTLYNEQFF.